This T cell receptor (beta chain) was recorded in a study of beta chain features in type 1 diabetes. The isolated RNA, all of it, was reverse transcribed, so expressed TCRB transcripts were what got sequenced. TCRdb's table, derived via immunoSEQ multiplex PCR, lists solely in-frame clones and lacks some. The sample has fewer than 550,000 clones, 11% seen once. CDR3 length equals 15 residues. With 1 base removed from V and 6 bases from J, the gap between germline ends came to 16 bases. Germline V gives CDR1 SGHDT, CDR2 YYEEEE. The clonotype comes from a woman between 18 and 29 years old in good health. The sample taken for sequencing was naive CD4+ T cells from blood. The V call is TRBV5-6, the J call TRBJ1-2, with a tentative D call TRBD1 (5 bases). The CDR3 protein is CASSLRGRVKNGYTF. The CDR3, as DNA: TGTGCCAGCAGCTTGAGGGGCAGGGTTAAAAATGGCTACACCTTC.